A selection of T cell receptor beta chains follows, all from one sample in a study of T cell responses to AZD1222 COVID-19 vaccine. Libraries were prepared by immunoSEQ multiplex PCR; TCRdb keeps only in-frame clonotypes and omits some of them. The table records some 180,000 clones, over 85% of them present only once. The sequencing used peripheral blood, collected on day 0 of AZD1222 vaccination. The receptors stem from an adult in good health. CDR3s include the opening cysteine and the closing phenylalanine or tryptophan. A D gene is named only where the DNA matches it firmly. Some rows have no size entry. The others give once, few or many, or a class for an expanded clone.

CDR3aa,CDR3nt,v_gene,d_gene,j_gene,abundance
CSATGVNYGYTF,TGCAGCGCGACAGGGGTTAACTATGGCTACACCTTC,TRBV29-1,TRBD1,TRBJ1-2,-
CASSLTGTLGGSDTQYF,TGTGCCAGCAGCTTGACAGGGACTCTTGGGGGTAGTGATACGCAGTATTTT,TRBV7-3,-,TRBJ2-3,-
CASSFVPGELFF,TGTGCCAGCAGCTTTGTCCCCGGGGAGCTGTTTTTT,TRBV7-9,-,TRBJ2-2,-
CASSFSGDPEAFF,TGTGCCAGCAGCTTCAGCGGGGACCCTGAAGCTTTCTTT,TRBV7-2,-,TRBJ1-1,-
CASSLNLQVTSDSPLHF,TGTGCCAGCAGTTTAAACCTACAGGTCACCTCGGATTCACCCCTCCACTTT,TRBV27,-,TRBJ1-6,-
CASRENSNQPQHF,TGCGCCAGCAGAGAGAATAGCAATCAGCCCCAGCATTTT,TRBV10-2,-,TRBJ1-5,-
CASSKNTGLTNEKLFF,TGTGCCAGCAGCAAAAATACAGGGTTGACTAATGAAAAACTGTTTTTT,TRBV11-2,-,TRBJ1-4,-
CAIPRGGTDGNTEAFF,TGTGCCATCCCCAGGGGTGGGACAGACGGAAACACTGAAGCTTTCTTT,TRBV2,TRBD1,TRBJ1-1,-
CASNPGQGGQPQHF,TGTGCCAGCAATCCAGGACAGGGCGGTCAGCCCCAGCATTTT,TRBV28,TRBD1,TRBJ1-5,once
CASSTAQGELFF,TGTGCCAGCTCAACGGCCCAGGGGGAGCTGTTTTTT,TRBV18,-,TRBJ2-2,-
CASSRTGGREKLFF,TGTGCCAGCAGTCGGACAGGGGGGCGCGAAAAACTGTTTTTT,TRBV6-2/TRBV6-3,TRBD1,TRBJ1-4,-
CASSLDAGPGELFF,TGCGCCAGCAGCTTGGACGCTGGGCCCGGGGAGCTGTTTTTT,TRBV5-1,-,TRBJ2-2,-
CASSSWDRMNTEAFF,TGTGCCAGCAGCTCATGGGACAGGATGAACACTGAAGCTTTCTTT,TRBV3-1/TRBV3-2,TRBD1,TRBJ1-1,-
CASSLAVTSGVEQFF,TGCGCCAGCAGCTTGGCCGTGACTAGCGGGGTTGAGCAGTTCTTC,TRBV5-1,TRBD2,TRBJ2-1,-
CASSLETANTEAFF,TGTGCCAGCAGCTTAGAGACCGCGAACACTGAAGCTTTCTTT,TRBV7-9,-,TRBJ1-1,-
CASSYTGTKETQYF,TGTGCCAGCTCTTATACAGGGACTAAAGAGACCCAGTACTTC,TRBV18,-,TRBJ2-5,-
CAWSTFDTQYF,TGTGCCTGGAGTACATTTGATACGCAGTATTTT,TRBV30,-,TRBJ2-3,-
CASSQDISRMGEAFF,TGCGCCAGCAGCCAGGATATCAGTCGGATGGGTGAAGCTTTCTTT,TRBV4-1,-,TRBJ1-1,-
CASSLSGSSGNTIYF,TGTGCCAGCAGCTTATCAGGGAGCTCTGGAAACACCATATATTTT,TRBV7-9,-,TRBJ1-3,-
CASKASRVSYEQYF,TGTGCCAGCAAGGCGTCTAGGGTTTCTTACGAGCAGTACTTC,TRBV6-5,-,TRBJ2-7,-
CSVRQSSYEQYF,TGCAGCGTTAGGCAGAGCTCCTACGAGCAGTACTTC,TRBV29-1,-,TRBJ2-7,-
CASSTRLAGYNEQFF,TGTGCCAGCAGCACAAGACTAGCGGGGTACAATGAGCAGTTCTTC,TRBV7-2,TRBD2,TRBJ2-1,-
CASSEERGSYNEQFF,TGCGCCAGCAGTGAAGAGCGGGGATCCTACAATGAGCAGTTCTTC,TRBV10-2,TRBD2,TRBJ2-1,-
CASSYFHSGGAGNEQFF,TGTGCCAGCAGTTACTTCCATAGCGGGGGGGCCGGTAATGAGCAGTTCTTC,TRBV6-2/TRBV6-3,TRBD2,TRBJ2-1,-
CASSPTEGWYGYTF,TGTGCCAGCAGCCCCACGGAGGGATGGTATGGCTACACCTTC,TRBV3-1/TRBV3-2,-,TRBJ1-2,-
CSASSPPRGSNQPQHF,TGCAGTGCTAGTTCCCCCCCGCGGGGTAGCAATCAGCCCCAGCATTTT,TRBV20-1,-,TRBJ1-5,-
CATGGDGNQPQHF,TGTGCCACCGGCGGGGACGGCAATCAGCCCCAGCATTTT,TRBV7-2,-,TRBJ1-5,few
CASSGSVAGYEQYF,TGTGCCAGCAGCGGTAGCGTTGCCGGCTACGAGCAGTACTTC,TRBV9,-,TRBJ2-7,-
CASSTRTSYWWDQETQYF,TGTGCCAGCAGCACTCGGACTAGCTACTGGTGGGACCAAGAGACCCAGTACTTC,TRBV21-1,-,TRBJ2-5,-
CASSWSGSNQPQHF,TGTGCCAGTAGTTGGTCCGGGAGCAATCAGCCCCAGCATTTT,TRBV19,-,TRBJ1-5,-
CASSLLLAGDVNEQYF,TGTGCCAGCAGTTTACTACTAGCGGGAGATGTCAACGAGCAGTACTTC,TRBV27,TRBD2,TRBJ2-7,-